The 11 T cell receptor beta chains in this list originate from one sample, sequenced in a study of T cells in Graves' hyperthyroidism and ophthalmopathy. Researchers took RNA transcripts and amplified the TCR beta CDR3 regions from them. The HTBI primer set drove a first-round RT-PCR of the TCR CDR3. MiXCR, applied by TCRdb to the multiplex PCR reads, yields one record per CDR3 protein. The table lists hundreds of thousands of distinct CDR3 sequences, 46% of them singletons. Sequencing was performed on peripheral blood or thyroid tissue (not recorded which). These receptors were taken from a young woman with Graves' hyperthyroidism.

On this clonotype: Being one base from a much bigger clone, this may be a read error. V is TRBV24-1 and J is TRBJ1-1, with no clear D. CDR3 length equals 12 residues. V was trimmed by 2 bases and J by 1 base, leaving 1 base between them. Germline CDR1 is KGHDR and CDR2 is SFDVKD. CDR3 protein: CATSDWNTEAFF. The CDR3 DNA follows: TGTGCCACCAGTGATTGGAACACTGAAGCTTTCTTT.

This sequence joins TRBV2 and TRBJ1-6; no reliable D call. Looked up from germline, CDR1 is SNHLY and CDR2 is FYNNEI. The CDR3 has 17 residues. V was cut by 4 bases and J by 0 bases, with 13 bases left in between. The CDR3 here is CASSVGRTRSYNSPLHF. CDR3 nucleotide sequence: TGTGCCAGCAGTGTCGGCAGGACCCGCTCCTATAATTCACCCCTCCACTTT.

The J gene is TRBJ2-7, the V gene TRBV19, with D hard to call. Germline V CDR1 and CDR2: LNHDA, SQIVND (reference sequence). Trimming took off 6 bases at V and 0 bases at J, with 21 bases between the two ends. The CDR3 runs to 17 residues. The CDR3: CASSNSNPDGRSYEQYF. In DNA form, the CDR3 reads TGTGCCAGTAGCAACTCCAACCCGGACGGCCGCTCCTACGAGCAGTACTTC.

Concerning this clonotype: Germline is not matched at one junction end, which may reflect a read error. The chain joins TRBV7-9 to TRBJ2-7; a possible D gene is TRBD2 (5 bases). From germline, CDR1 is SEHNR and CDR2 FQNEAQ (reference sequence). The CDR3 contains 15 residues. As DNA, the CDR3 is TGTGCCAACAGCCCACTGGACCACTCGCGGGACGAGCAGTACTTC. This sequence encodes CANSPLDHSRDEQYF. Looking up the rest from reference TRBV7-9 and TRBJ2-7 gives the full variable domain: DTGVSQNPRHKITKRGQNVTFRCDPISEHNRLYWYRQTLGQGPEFLTYFQNEAQLEKSRLLSDRFSAERPKGSFSTLEIQRTEQGDSAMYLCANSPLDHSRDEQYFGPGTRLTVT.

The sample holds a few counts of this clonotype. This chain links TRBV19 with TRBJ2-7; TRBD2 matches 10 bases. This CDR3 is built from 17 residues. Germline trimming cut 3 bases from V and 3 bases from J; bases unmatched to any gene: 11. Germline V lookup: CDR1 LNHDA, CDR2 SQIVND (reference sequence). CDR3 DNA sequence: TGTGCCAGTAGTATTAGGGCGGGGGGACTAGCGAACTACGAGCAGTACTTC. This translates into CASSIRAGGLANYEQYF. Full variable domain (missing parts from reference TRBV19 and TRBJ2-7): DGGITQSPKYLFRKEGQNVTLSCEQNLNHDAMYWYRQDPGQGLRLIYYSQIVNDFQKGDIAEGYSVSREKKESFPLTVTSAQKNPTAFYLCASSIRAGGLANYEQYFGPGTRLTVT.

The DNA for the CDR3 is TGTGCCAGCAGCGTAGCCGGGGCAGGGGGGGGGGAGACCCAGTACTTC. Amino acids: CASSVAGAGGGETQYF. V gene TRBV9 combines with J gene TRBJ2-5, with D tentatively TRBD1 or TRBD2 (7 bases each). The CDR3 is 16 residues long. Germline V gene sequence: CDR1 SGDLS, CDR2 YYNGEE. Trimming took off 0 bases at V and 5 bases at J, with 17 bases between the two ends.

The CDR3 DNA reads as TGCAGTGCTAGAGTGGGGACAAGTGGTCAGCCCCAGCATTTT. Translated, it gives CSARVGTSGQPQHF. The chain has TRBV20-1 and TRBJ1-5, with D perhaps matching TRBD1 (6 bases). Germline-derived CDR1 and CDR2 are DFQATT and SNEGSKA (reference sequence). V shed 1 base and J shed 6 bases, with 13 bases lying between them. The CDR3 consists of 14 residues.

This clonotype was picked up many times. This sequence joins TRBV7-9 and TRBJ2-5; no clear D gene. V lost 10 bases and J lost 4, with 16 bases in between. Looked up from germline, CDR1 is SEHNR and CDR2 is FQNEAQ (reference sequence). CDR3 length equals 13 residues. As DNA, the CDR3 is TGTGCCACACGTATTGGGGAAGGAGAGACCCAGTACTTC. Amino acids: CATRIGEGETQYF.

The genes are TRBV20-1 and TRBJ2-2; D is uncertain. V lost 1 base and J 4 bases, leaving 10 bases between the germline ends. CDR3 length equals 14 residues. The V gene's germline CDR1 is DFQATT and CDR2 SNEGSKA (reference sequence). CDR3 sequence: CSARGDLATGELFF. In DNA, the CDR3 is TGCAGTGCTAGAGGGGATCTTGCCACCGGGGAGCTGTTTTTT.

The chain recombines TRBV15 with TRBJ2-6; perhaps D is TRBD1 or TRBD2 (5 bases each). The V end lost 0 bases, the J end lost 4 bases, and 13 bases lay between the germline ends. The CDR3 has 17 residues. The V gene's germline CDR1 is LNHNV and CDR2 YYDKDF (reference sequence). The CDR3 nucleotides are TGTGCCACCAGCAGAGATAAAGGGACGGTCGGGGCCAACGTCCTGACTTTC. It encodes CATSRDKGTVGANVLTF.

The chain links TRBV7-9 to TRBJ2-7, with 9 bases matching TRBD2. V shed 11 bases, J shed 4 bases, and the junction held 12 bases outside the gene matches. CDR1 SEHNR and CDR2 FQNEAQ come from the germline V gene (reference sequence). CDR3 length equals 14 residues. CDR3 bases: TGTGCCGGCCGGGAGCTAGCGGGGAATTACGAGCAGTACTTC. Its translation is CAGRELAGNYEQYF.